The rows below give T cell receptor beta chains drawn from one sample of a study of neurological immune-mediated disorders. TCRdb fed the 5' RACE reads into MiXCR, producing one record per CDR3 protein. The repertoire holds 110,000 or so distinct CDR3 sequences, with more than 2.5% as singletons. The sequenced sample consisted of PBMCs. The receptors derive from a woman aged 30 to 39 with multiple sclerosis. Each CDR3 is given with its conserved first and last residue. The D gene is left open where the match is weak. Expanded clones are given a class, and other clones once, few, many or no size at all.

many	-	TRBV7-9	14	TRBJ1-1	CASSFNLGSTEAFF	TGTGCCAGCAGCTTTAACCTAGGGTCCACTGAAGCTTTCTTT
many	-	TRBV12-3/TRBV12-4	14	TRBJ2-5	CASRARRGQETQYF	TGTGCCAGCAGGGCACGACGGGGTCAAGAGACCCAGTACTTC
many	-	TRBV20-1	11	TRBJ2-5	CSAREGGTQYF	TGCAGTGCTAGGGAGGGTGGGACCCAGTACTTC
many	-	TRBV27	13	TRBJ2-5	CASQSGGGETQYF	TGTGCCAGCCAATCGGGGGGCGGAGAGACCCAGTACTTC
many	-	TRBV7-8	14	TRBJ2-3	CASSWEGVEDTQYF	TGTGCCAGCAGCTGGGAGGGGGTGGAAGATACGCAGTATTTT
many	-	TRBV20-1	15	TRBJ1-1	CSATGRTGRATEAFF	TGCAGTGCCACAGGGCGGACTGGGCGCGCCACTGAAGCTTTCTTT
many	-	TRBV15	13	TRBJ2-7	CATSSFETYEQYF	TGTGCCACCAGCAGTTTCGAGACCTACGAGCAGTACTTC
few	-	TRBV7-8	11	TRBJ2-3	CASSSADTQYF	TGTGCCAGCAGCTCCGCGGATACGCAGTATTTT
many	-	TRBV20-1	18	TRBJ2-5	CSADKPQGARIMRETQYF	TGCAGTGCCGATAAACCCCAAGGGGCCCGCATTATGCGCGAGACCCAGTACTTC
many	TRBD1	TRBV29-1	15	TRBJ1-2	CSVEGATGDGYGYTF	TGCAGCGTTGAGGGAGCGACAGGGGATGGCTATGGCTACACCTTC
few	-	TRBV5-1	13	TRBJ1-1	CASSLDGRGMAFF	TGCGCCAGCAGCTTGGACGGTAGAGGGATGGCTTTCTTT
many	TRBD1	TRBV10-3	14	TRBJ2-3	CAISGTGGTDTQYF	TGTGCCATCAGTGGGACAGGGGGCACAGATACGCAGTATTTT
many	-	TRBV4-1	16	TRBJ2-1	CASSQRVPGQYNEQFF	TGCGCCAGCAGCCAAAGGGTTCCAGGGCAATACAATGAGCAGTTCTTC
many	-	TRBV27	17	TRBJ1-5	CASSLEGLGGLNKTQNF	TGTGCCAGCAGTTTAGAGGGTTTGGGGGGCTTAAATAAGACCCAGAATTTT
many	-	TRBV12-3/TRBV12-4	16	TRBJ2-5	CASSWGGTLYQETQYF	TGTGCCAGCAGTTGGGGAGGGACACTGTACCAAGAGACCCAGTACTTC
many	-	TRBV4-3	17	TRBJ1-4	CASSQEAGVGANEKLFF	TGCGCCAGCAGCCAAGAGGCAGGGGTAGGGGCTAATGAAAAACTGTTTTTT
many	-	TRBV5-1	17	TRBJ2-7	CASSSRAAGGGAYEQYF	TGCGCCAGCAGCTCCCGGGCCGCCGGTGGAGGGGCCTACGAGCAGTACTTC
many	-	TRBV5-6	12	TRBJ1-1	CASSLVITEAFF	TGTGCCAGCAGCTTGGTGATCACTGAAGCTTTCTTT
-	-	TRBV5-1	14	TRBJ2-2	CASSLGVNTGELFF	TGCGCCAGCAGCTTGGGCGTAAACACCGGGGAGCTGTTTTTT
many	-	TRBV5-1	13	TRBJ1-1	CASSSGVRTEAFF	TGCGCCAGCAGTTCAGGGGTGCGCACTGAAGCTTTCTTT
many	-	TRBV10-3	14	TRBJ2-6	CATGDMSGANVLTF	TGTGCCACCGGGGACATGTCTGGGGCCAACGTCCTGACTTTC